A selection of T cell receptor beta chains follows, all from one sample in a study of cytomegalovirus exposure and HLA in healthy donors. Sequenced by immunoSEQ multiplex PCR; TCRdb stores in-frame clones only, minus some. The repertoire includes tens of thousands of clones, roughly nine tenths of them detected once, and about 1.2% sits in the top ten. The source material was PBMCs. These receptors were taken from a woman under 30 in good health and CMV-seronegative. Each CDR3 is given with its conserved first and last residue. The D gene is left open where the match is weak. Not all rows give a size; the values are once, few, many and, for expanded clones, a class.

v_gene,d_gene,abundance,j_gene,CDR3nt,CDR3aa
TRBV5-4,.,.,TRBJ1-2,TGTGCCAGCAGCCCGGCGGCTGCAAACTATGGCTACACCTTC,CASSPAAANYGYTF
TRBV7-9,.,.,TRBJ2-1,TGTGCCAGCGATCGACCGTCCCCCGACGGGTACAATGAGCAGTTCTTC,CASDRPSPDGYNEQFF
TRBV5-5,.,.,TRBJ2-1,TGTGCCAGCAGCTTGTCAGGGATGGGCTCCAATGAGCAGTTCTTC,CASSLSGMGSNEQFF
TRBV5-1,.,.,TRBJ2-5,TGCGCCAGCAGCTTGGTGGGCGGCGGGGCCCAAGAGACCCAGTACTTC,CASSLVGGGAQETQYF
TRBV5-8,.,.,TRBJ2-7,TGTGCCAGCACGTTGGAGGTCTTCGGGGAAAGCTCCTACGAGCAGTACTTC,CASTLEVFGESSYEQYF
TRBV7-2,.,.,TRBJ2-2,TGTGCCAGCAGCTCCTATCCCACCGGGGAGCTGTTTTTT,CASSSYPTGELFF
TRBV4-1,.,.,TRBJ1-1,TGCGCCAGCAGCCCCTTGGGCGGGGGGGCGGGCACTGAAGCTTTCTTT,CASSPLGGGAGTEAFF
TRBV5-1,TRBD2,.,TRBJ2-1,TGCGCCAGCAGCGCTAGCGGGGTTTCGGGTGAGCAGTTCTTC,CASSASGVSGEQFF
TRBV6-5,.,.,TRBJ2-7,TGTGCTAGCAGCCCCGGTGACACCCCATCCTACGAGCAGTACTTC,CASSPGDTPSYEQYF
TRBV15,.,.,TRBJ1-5,TGTGCCACCAGCATATTAGGCAATCAGCCCCAGCATTTT,CATSILGNQPQHF
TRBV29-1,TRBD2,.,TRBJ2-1,TGCAGCGTTATCCGGACTAGCGGGAGGGCGGGCAATGAGCAGTTCTTC,CSVIRTSGRAGNEQFF
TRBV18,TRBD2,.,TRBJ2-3,TGTGCCAGCTCCTTTCGACTAGCGGGAGCCATGGCGACAGATACGCAGTATTTT,CASSFRLAGAMATDTQYF
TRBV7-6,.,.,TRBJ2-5,TGTGCCAGCAGCTTAGGAGTCGCGGGGGACAAAGAGACCCAGTACTTC,CASSLGVAGDKETQYF
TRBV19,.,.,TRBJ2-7,TGTGCCAGTAGCCCGGCGCTAGCGAGACACGAGCAGTACTTC,CASSPALARHEQYF
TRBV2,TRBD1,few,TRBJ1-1,TGTGCCAGCTTACAGGGGGCGCGAACTGAAGCTTTCTTT,CASLQGARTEAFF
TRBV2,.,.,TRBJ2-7,TGTGCCAGCAGTGAAGGGCGGGGAGGCGAGCAGTACTTC,CASSEGRGGEQYF
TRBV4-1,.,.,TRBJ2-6,TGCGCCAGCAGCCGATCAGGGCAGGGGGCCAACGTCCTGACTTTC,CASSRSGQGANVLTF
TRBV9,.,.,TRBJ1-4,TGTGCCAGCAGTAACCGGGGTTCGGGTTTTGAAAAACTGTTTTTT,CASSNRGSGFEKLFF
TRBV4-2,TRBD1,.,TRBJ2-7,TGTGCCAGCAGCCAAGATCAAGGCGACAGGGGGATAAAAAAGTACTTC,CASSQDQGDRGIKKYF
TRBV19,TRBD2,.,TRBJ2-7,TGTGCCAGTAGAAGGACTAGCGGGAGCTACGAGCAGTACTTC,CASRRTSGSYEQYF
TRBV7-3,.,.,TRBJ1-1,TGTGCCAGCAGCTTATCTAGTAACACTGAAGCTTTCTTT,CASSLSSNTEAFF
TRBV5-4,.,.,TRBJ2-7,TGTGCCAGCAGCCCCGACCCGGGGTATGACGAGCAGTACTTC,CASSPDPGYDEQYF
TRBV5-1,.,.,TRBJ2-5,TGCGCCAGCAGCTTAGAGGGGGTCATAGAGACCCAGTACTTC,CASSLEGVIETQYF
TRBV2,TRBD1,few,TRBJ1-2,TGTGCCAGCAGTACCAGGGGACAGGGGGCAGTGGGCTACACCTTC,CASSTRGQGAVGYTF
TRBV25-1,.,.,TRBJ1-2,TGTGCCAGCAAGGGGGGGCGGGCTAGCGGCTACACCTTC,CASKGGRASGYTF
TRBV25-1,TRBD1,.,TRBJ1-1,TGTGCCAGCAGTGGAGATACAGGGGGCGGAGAAGCTTTCTTT,CASSGDTGGGEAFF
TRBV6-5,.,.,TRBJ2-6,TGTGCCACCTCGCGAGAATCTGGGGCCAACGTCCTGACTTTC,CATSRESGANVLTF
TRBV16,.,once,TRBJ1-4,TGTGCCAGCAGCCAATTGAGGGAAAAACTGTTTTTT,CASSQLREKLFF
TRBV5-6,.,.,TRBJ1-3,TGTGCCAGCAGCGACCTAGGGGGAGGGAGAAGAAACACCATATATTTT,CASSDLGGGRRNTIYF
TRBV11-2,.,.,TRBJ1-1,TGTGCCAGCAGCTTATCCAGGGGTAACACTGAAGCTTTCTTT,CASSLSRGNTEAFF
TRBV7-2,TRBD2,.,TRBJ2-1,TGTGCCAGCAGCTTATCGGGGGGTAACAATGAGCAGTTCTTC,CASSLSGGNNEQFF
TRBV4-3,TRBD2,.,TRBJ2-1,TGCGCCAGCAGCCAAGGTCTAGCGGGGTCCCAAGAGCAGCAGTTCTTC,CASSQGLAGSQEQQFF
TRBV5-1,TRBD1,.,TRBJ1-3,TGCGCCAGCAGCTTAACAGGGGGCTCTGGAAACACCATATATTTT,CASSLTGGSGNTIYF
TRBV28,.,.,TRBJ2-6,TGTGCCAGCGCTGCATTGGGGGCGTTCGGGGCCAACGTCCTGACTTTC,CASAALGAFGANVLTF
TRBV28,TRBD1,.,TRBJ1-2,TGTGCCAGCAGTTTGGACAGGGGAAATGGCTACACCTTC,CASSLDRGNGYTF
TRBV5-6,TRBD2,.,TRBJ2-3,TGTGCCAGCAGCCTTCCTTTGACTAGCGGGGGGGCCGAGACAGATACGCAGTATTTT,CASSLPLTSGGAETDTQYF